This T cell receptor beta chain was documented in a study of T cell responses to AZD1222 COVID-19 vaccine. Overall study findings and caveats: The study sampled repertoires only after the peak T cell response. The study found Spike-specific TCR breadth and depth rose after two AZD1222 doses. Baseline serostatus was positive in only six AZD1222 recipients.

This clone was picked up one time. What it binds is unknown. Profiling relied on immunoSEQ multiplex PCR, and the TCRdb table lists in-frame clones only, not all of them. The sample has 150,000 to 200,000 clones, approximately 90% seen once. Germline V gene sequence: CDR1 ENHRY, CDR2 SYGVKD. Trimming stripped 0 bases from V and 2 bases from J, with 10 bases between. The CDR3 totals 15 residues. The sequenced sample was peripheral blood, obtained 28 days after the second AZD1222 dose. This receptor was identified in an adult who received the AZD1222 COVID-19 vaccine. J is TRBJ2-5 and V is TRBV10-3, with D maybe TRBD2 (5 bases). DNA for the CDR3: TGTGCCATCAGTGAGTCGGCTAGCCTGCAAGAGACCCAGTACTTC. Amino acid sequence: CAISESASLQETQYF.